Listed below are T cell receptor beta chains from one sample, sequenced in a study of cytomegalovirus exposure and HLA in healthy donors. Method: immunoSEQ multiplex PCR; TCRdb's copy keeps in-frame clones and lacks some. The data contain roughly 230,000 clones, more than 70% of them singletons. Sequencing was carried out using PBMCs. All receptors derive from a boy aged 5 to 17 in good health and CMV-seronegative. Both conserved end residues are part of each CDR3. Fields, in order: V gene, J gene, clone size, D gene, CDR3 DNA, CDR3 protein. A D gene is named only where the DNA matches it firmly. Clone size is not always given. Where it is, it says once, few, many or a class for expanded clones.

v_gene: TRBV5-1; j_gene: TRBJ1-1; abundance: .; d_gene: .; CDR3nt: TGCGCCAGCAGCTTGGAATCGCCCGGGAGGAACACTGAAGCTTTCTTT; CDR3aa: CASSLESPGRNTEAFF
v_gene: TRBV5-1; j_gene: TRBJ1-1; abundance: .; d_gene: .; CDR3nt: TGCGCCAGCAGCTTGGACGGTGTAGAAGCTTTCTTT; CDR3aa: CASSLDGVEAFF
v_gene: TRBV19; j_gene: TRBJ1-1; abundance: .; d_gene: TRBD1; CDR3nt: TGTGCCAGTAGTCAGACAGGGGGCAAGGCTGAAGCTTTCTTT; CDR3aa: CASSQTGGKAEAFF
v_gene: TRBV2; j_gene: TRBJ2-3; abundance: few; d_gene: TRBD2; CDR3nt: TGTGCCAGCAGTGCGAGACTAGCGGGATCGTCCGAGCAGTATTTT; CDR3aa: CASSARLAGSSEQYF
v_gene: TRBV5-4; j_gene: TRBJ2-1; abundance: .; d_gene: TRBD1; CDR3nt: TGTGCCAGCAGCTTGACAGGGGGCTCCTACAATGAGCAGTTCTTC; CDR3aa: CASSLTGGSYNEQFF
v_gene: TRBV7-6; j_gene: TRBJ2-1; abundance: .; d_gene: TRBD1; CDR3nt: TGTGCCAGCAGCGCTGAGACAGGGTACTCCTACAATGAGCAGTTCTTC; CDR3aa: CASSAETGYSYNEQFF
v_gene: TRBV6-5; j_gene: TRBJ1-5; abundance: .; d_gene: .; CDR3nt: TGTGCCAGCAGTTACTCGTGGAGGGCGGATCAGCCCCAGCATTTT; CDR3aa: CASSYSWRADQPQHF
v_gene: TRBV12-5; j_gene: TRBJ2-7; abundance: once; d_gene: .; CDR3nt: TGTGCTAGTGGTTTGGTGTGTGCCGGGAACCTTACCTACGAGCAGTACTTC; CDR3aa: CASGLVCAGNLTYEQYF
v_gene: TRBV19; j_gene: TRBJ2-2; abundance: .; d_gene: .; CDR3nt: TGTGCCAGTAGTATGGTGCCGGGGGCGAACACCGGGGAGCTGTTTTTT; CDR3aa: CASSMVPGANTGELFF
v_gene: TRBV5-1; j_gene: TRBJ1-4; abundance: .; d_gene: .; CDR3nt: TGCGCCAGCAGCCTCAGACCGCCGGGAGAAAAACTGTTTTTT; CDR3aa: CASSLRPPGEKLFF
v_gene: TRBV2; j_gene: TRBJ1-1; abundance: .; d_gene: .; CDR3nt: TGTGCCAGCAGTGAAGCTGAGGGCACTGAAGCTTTCTTT; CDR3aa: CASSEAEGTEAFF
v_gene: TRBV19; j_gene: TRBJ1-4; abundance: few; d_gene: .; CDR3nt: TGTGCCAGTAGAAAGGGACATACTAATGAAAAACTGTTTTTT; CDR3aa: CASRKGHTNEKLFF
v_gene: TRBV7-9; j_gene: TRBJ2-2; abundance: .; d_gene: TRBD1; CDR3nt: TGTGCCAGCAGCTCTGGGACAGGCCCGAACACCGGGGAGCTGTTTTTT; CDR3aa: CASSSGTGPNTGELFF
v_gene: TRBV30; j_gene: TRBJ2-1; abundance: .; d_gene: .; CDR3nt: TGTGCCTGGAGCCCGGGTCGCTCCTACAATGAGCAGTTCTTC; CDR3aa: CAWSPGRSYNEQFF
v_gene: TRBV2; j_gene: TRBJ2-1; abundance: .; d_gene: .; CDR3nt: TGTGCCCAAAATAATCCAGGGTACGACAATGAGCAGTTCTTC; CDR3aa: CAQNNPGYDNEQFF
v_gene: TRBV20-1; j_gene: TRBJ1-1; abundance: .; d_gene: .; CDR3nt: TGCAGTGCTAGTCGTCGGACTGAAGCTTTCTTT; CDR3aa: CSASRRTEAFF
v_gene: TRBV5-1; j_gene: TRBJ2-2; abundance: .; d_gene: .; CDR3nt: TGCGCCAGCAGCTTGGACAGTTTCGCCGGGGAGCTGTTTTTT; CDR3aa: CASSLDSFAGELFF
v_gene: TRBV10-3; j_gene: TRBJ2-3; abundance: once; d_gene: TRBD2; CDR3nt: TGTGCCATCAGACGGGAGGGGGTCACAGATACGCAGTATTTT; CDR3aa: CAIRREGVTDTQYF
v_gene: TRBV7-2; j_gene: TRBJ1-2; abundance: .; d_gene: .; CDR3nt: TGTGCCAGCAGCCTCCGACCCGGCGGTAACTATGGCTACACCTTC; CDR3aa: CASSLRPGGNYGYTF
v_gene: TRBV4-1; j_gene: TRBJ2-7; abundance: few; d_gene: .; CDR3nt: TGCGCCAGCACCCCAGCGGACTCCTACGAGCAGTACTTC; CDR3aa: CASTPADSYEQYF
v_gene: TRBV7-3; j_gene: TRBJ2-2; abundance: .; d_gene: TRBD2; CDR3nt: TGTGCCAGCAGCTTAATGGGGTCGCGGGGGGCGTACACCGGGGAGCTGTTTTTT; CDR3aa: CASSLMGSRGAYTGELFF
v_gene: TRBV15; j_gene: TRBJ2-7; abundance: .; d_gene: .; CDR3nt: TGTGCCACCAGCAGAGATACTAGCAACTACGAGCAGTACTTC; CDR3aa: CATSRDTSNYEQYF
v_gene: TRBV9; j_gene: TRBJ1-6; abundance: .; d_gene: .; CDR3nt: TGTGCCAGCAGCGTAGACCTAACCGCCCTTAATTCACCCCTCCACTTT; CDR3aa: CASSVDLTALNSPLHF
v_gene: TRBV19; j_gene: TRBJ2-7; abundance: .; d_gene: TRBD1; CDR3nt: TGTGCCAGTAGTACTCTACCGGGACAGGGGGACGAGCAGTACTTC; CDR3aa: CASSTLPGQGDEQYF
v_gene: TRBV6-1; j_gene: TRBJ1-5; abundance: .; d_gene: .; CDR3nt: TGTGCCAGCAGTGCGCCAGGGTTTTTCGGCCCTTATAGCAATCAGCCCCAGCATTTT; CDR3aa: CASSAPGFFGPYSNQPQHF
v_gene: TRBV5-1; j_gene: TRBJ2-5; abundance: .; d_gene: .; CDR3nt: TGCGCCAGCAGCCCGGTCCCCGGAGGCAGGCAAGAGACCCAGTACTTC; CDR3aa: CASSPVPGGRQETQYF
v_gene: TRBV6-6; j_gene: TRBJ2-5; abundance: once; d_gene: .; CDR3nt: TGTGCCAGCAGTTTGGGCTACGTAGGGGGCCAGTACTTC; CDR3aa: CASSLGYVGGQYF
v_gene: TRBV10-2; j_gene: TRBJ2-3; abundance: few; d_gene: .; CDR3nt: TGCGCCAGCAGTGAGCGGGAGACAGATACGCAGTATTTT; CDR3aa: CASSERETDTQYF
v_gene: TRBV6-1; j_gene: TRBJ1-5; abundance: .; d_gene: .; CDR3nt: TGTGCCAGCAGTGATCACAGGGACGGGGAGCCCCAGCATTTT; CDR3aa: CASSDHRDGEPQHF
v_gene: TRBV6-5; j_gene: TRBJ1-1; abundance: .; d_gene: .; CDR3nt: TGTGCCAGCACTCCCATGGGGGGTCGGAACACTGAAGCTTTCTTT; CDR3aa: CASTPMGGRNTEAFF
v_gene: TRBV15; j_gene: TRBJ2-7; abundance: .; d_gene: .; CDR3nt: TGTGCCACCAGCAGAGATTATACTCTCTCCTACGAGCAGTACTTC; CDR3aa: CATSRDYTLSYEQYF
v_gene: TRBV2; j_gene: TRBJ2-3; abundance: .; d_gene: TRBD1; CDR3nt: TGTGCCAGCAGTGAAGCGCCGACAGGGGGGGGCTATACGCAGTATTTT; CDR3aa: CASSEAPTGGGYTQYF
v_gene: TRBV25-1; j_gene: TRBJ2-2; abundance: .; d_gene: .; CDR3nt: TGTGCCAGCAGTGAATTCTTCCGAGACAGAGTTACCGGGGAGCTGTTTTTT; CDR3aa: CASSEFFRDRVTGELFF
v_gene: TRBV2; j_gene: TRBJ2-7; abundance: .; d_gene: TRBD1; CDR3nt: TGTGCCAGCACCGGACAGGGGGTCAACTCCTACGAGCAGTACTTC; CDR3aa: CASTGQGVNSYEQYF
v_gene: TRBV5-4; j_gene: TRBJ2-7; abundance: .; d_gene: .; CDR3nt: TGTGCCAGCAGCCTCGTTCTGGGGGGCTCCTACGAGCAGTACTTC; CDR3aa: CASSLVLGGSYEQYF
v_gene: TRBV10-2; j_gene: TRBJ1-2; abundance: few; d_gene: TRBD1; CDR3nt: TGCGCCAGCAGTGAGAGGACAGGGGACTACACCTTC; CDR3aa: CASSERTGDYTF
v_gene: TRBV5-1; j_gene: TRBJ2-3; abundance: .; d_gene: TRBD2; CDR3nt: TGCGCCAGCAGCTTTGGAGCGGGGGGCGCAGATACGCAGTATTTT; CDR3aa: CASSFGAGGADTQYF
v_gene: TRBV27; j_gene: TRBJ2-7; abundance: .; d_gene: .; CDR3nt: TGTGCCAGCAGTTCGCCCGGGCTAGCAGTTAGCGAGCAGTACTTC; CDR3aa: CASSSPGLAVSEQYF
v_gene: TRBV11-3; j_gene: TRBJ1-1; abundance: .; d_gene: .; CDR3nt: TGTGCCAGCAGCGACGGGCCACGGGACTCGATGAACACTGAAGCTTTCTTT; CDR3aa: CASSDGPRDSMNTEAFF
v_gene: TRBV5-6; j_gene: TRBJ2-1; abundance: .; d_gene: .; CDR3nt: TGTGCCAGCAGCTCAGGACTATGCGAGCAGTTCTTC; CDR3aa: CASSSGLCEQFF
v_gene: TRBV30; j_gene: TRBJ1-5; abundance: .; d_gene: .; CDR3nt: TGTGCCTGGGTCATGCAGGGAAATCAGCCCCAGCATTTT; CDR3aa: CAWVMQGNQPQHF
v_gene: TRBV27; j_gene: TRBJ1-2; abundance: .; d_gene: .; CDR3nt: TGTGCCAGCAGTTTAAGAGGGGGAGGCTACACCTTC; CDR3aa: CASSLRGGGYTF
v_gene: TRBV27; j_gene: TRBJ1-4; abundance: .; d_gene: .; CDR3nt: TGTGCCAGCACCACAGTCAGCGGGAATAATGAAAAACTGTTTTTT; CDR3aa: CASTTVSGNNEKLFF
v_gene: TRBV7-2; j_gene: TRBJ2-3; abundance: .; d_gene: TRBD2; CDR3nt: TGTGCCAGCAGCTTAGCGGGAGCGGGAGTAAGCGATACGCAGTATTTT; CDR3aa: CASSLAGAGVSDTQYF
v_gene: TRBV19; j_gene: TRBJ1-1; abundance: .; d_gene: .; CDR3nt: TGTGCCAGTAGTACAGTTTTTGTGGGACATGTCGCCCTTGGGACCCCTGAAGCTTTCTTT; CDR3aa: CASSTVFVGHVALGTPEAFF
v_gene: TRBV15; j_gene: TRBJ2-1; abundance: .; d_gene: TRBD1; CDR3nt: TGTGCCACCAGCAGAGATGGTCAGGGGGCGAACTACAATGAGCAGTTCTTC; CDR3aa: CATSRDGQGANYNEQFF